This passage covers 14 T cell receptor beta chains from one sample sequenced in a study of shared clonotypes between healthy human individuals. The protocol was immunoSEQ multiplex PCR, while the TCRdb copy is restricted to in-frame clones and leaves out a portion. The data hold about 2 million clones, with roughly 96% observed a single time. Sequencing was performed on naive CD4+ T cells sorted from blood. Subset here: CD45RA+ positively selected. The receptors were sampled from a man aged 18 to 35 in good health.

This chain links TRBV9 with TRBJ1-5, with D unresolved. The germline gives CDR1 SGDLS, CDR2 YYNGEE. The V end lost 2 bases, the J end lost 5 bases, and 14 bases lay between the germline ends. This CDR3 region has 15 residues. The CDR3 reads CASSVTGGSDQPQHF. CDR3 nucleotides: TGTGCCAGCAGCGTGACGGGCGGAAGCGATCAGCCCCAGCATTTT. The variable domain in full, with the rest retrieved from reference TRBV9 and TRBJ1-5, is DSGVTQTPKHLITATGQRVTLRCSPRSGDLSVYWYQQSLDQGLQFLIQYYNGEERAKGNILERFSAQQFPDLHSELNLSSLELGDSALYFCASSVTGGSDQPQHFGDGTRLSIL.

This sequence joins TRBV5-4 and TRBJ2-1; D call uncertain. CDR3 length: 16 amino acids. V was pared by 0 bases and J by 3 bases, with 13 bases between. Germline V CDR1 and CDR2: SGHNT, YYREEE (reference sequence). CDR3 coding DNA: TGTGCCAGCAGCTTGGTTGGAGCAGGTGGCTACAATGAGCAGTTCTTC. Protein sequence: CASSLVGAGGYNEQFF.

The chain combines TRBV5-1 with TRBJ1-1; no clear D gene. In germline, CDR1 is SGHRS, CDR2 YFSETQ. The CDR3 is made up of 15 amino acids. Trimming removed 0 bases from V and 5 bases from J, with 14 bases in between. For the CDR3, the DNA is TGCGCCAGCAGCTTGGAAAGCGAGTACCGAACTGAAGCTTTCTTT. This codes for CASSLESEYRTEAFF.

As DNA, the CDR3 is TGTGCCAGCAGTTTGACTAGCGGGGCGTACGAGCAGTACTTC. Amino acid sequence: CASSLTSGAYEQYF. The rearrangement uses TRBV2 and TRBJ2-7, with 11 nucleotides matching TRBD2. The CDR3 length is 14 residues. Germline CDR1 reads SNHLY; CDR2 reads FYNNEI. The V gene end was trimmed by 5 bases and the J gene end by 4 bases; junction bases not matched to a gene: 4.

Written as DNA, the CDR3 is TGTGCCAGCAGCCCGAGGTGGGGACATGCAAACACCGGGGAGCTGTTTTTT. This sequence encodes CASSPRWGHANTGELFF. This chain links TRBV7-3 with TRBJ2-2, with D tentatively TRBD1 (6 bases). This CDR3 has 17 amino acids. The ends were cut back, 5 bases at V and 2 bases at J, with 18 bases in the middle. Germline V lookup: CDR1 SGHTA, CDR2 FQGTGA.

CDR3 sequence: CASSQEGNRQETQYF. CDR3 bases: TGCGCCAGCAGCCAAGAAGGGAACAGACAAGAGACCCAGTACTTC. V usage is TRBV4-1 and J usage is TRBJ2-5; no clear D gene. Germline V gene lookup returns CDR1 MGHRA and CDR2 YSYEKL. The V gene lost 0 bases and the J gene lost 2 bases, with 10 bases spanning the gap. The CDR3 consists of 15 residues.

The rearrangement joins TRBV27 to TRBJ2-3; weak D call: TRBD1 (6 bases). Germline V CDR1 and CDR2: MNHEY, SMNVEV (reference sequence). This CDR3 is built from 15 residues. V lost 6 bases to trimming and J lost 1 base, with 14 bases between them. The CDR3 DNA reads TGTGCCAGCAGGAACAGGGCTTTCGGCACAGATACGCAGTATTTT. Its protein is CASRNRAFGTDTQYF.

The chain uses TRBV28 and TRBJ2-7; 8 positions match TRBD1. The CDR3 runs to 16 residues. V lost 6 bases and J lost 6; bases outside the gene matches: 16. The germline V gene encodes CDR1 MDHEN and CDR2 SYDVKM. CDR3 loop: CASRRGQADLGGEQYF. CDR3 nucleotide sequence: TGTGCCAGCAGGCGGGGACAGGCCGACTTGGGCGGCGAGCAGTACTTC.

The CDR3 sequence: CASSPGLAGYPDEQFF. Here the CDR3 DNA reads TGTGCCAGTAGTCCCGGACTAGCGGGATATCCAGATGAGCAGTTCTTC. V and J are TRBV19 and TRBJ2-1, with TRBD2 matching 12 bases. This CDR3 region has 16 residues. J gave up 8 bases and V 5 bases, and 10 bases lay outside the gene matches. Germline values: CDR1 LNHDA, CDR2 SQIVND (reference sequence).

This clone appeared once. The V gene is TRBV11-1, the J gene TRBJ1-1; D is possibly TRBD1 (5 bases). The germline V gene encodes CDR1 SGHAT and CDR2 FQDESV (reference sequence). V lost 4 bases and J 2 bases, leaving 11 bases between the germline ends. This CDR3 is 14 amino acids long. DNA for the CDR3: TGTGCCAGCAGCTCGATCGGGGGTAACACTGAAGCTTTCTTT. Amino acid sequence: CASSSIGGNTEAFF.

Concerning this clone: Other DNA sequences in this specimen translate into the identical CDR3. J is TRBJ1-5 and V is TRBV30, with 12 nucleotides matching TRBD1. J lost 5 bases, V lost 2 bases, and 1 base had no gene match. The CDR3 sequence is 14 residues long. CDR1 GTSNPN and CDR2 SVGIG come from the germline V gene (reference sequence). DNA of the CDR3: TGTGCCTGGAGTCGGGACAGGGGGCATCAGCCCCAGCATTTT. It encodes CAWSRDRGHQPQHF.

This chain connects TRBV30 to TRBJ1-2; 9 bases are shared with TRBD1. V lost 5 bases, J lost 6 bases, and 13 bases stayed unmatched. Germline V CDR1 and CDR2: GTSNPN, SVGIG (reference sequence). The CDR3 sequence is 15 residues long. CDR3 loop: CAWAFPGQGYHGYTF. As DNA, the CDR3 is TGTGCCTGGGCCTTCCCGGGACAGGGATATCATGGCTACACCTTC.

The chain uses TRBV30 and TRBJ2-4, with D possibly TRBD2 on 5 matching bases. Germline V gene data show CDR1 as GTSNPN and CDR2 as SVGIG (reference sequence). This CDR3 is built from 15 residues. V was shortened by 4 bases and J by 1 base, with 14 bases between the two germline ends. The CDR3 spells CAWNGPGVAKNIQYF. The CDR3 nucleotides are TGTGCCTGGAATGGGCCCGGGGTGGCCAAAAACATTCAGTACTTC.

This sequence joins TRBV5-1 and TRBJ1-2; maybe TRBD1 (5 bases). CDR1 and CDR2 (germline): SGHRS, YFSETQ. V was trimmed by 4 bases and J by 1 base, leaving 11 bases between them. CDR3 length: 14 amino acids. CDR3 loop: CASSRGPDNYGYTF. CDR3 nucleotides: TGCGCCAGCAGCCGGGGCCCCGATAACTATGGCTACACCTTC.